This TCR beta chain was sequenced in a study of Ad26.COV2.S vaccination and SARS-CoV-2 variants. This clone showed up just once. Libraries were prepared by immunoSEQ multiplex PCR; TCRdb keeps only in-frame clonotypes and omits some of them. Of about 350,000 clones in the sample, around 92% were seen once. V lost 8 bases and J 4 bases, leaving 14 bases between the germline ends. The germline V gene has CDR1 SNHLY and CDR2 FYNNEI. The CDR3 extends over 13 amino acids. The chain joins TRBV2 to TRBJ1-2, with D possibly matching TRBD1 (5 bases). This receptor was obtained from a human donor who had recovered from COVID-19. This specimen was peripheral blood, taken after recovery from COVID-19. This CDR3 is CASPGEGSYGYTF. CDR3 DNA: TGTGCCAGCCCGGGGGAGGGAAGCTATGGCTACACCTTC.